This paragraph reports one T cell receptor beta chain. Method: immunoSEQ multiplex PCR; TCRdb's copy keeps in-frame clones and lacks some. Of around 150,000 clones listed, approximately 92% were seen once; the top ten hold roughly 4.8%. Per the germline V gene, CDR1 is SGHNT and CDR2 is YYREEE (reference sequence). V dropped 0 bases and J dropped 4 bases, with 10 bases sitting between them. This CDR3 region has 14 residues. This entry comes from a study of blood T cell repertoires in COVID-19. Whole-study context: PBMCs, B-cell-depleted T cells, or T cells provided the cDNA or gDNA that made up the material.

Material for sequencing was peripheral blood. The receptor's source is a woman aged 50 to 60 with acute or convalescent COVID-19. The chain links TRBV5-4 to TRBJ1-1, with unresolved D. Here the CDR3 reads CASSLGGPSTEAFF. The CDR3 coding sequence is TGTGCCAGCAGCTTGGGCGGGCCGAGCACTGAAGCTTTCTTT.